The clone carrying this T cell receptor (beta chain) was counted a few times. Its antigen is not known. Different DNA sequences within this sample yield the same CDR3. These data are taken from a study of beta chain features in type 1 diabetes. Study-wide results and limits: Still unanswered here is whether HLA type influences TCRB rearrangement. The study found that naive, central memory and Treg TCRB repertoires appeared more similar in patients than in healthy donors. There were fewer insertions and more deletions at the VDJ junctions of type 1 diabetes patients.

All of the isolated RNA was reverse transcribed, so expressed TCRB transcripts were sequenced. The table came from immunoSEQ multiplex PCR; TCRdb's copy has only in-frame clones and leaves some out. The data show under 350,000 clones, under 8.5% seen once. The material sequenced was central memory CD4+ T cells from blood. This clonotype was sampled from a woman under 30 in good health.

CDR3 DNA sequence: TGCGCCAGCAGCTTGGGACAGGGGGGAGAGACCCAGTACTTC. Protein sequence: CASSLGQGGETQYF. This sequence joins TRBV5-1 and TRBJ2-5; 9 bases match TRBD1. CDR1 SGHRS and CDR2 YFSETQ come from the germline V gene. Trimming at V came to 0 bases and at J to 4 bases, leaving 1 base not matched to a gene. This CDR3 spans 14 amino acids.